One and the same sample provided the 10 T cell receptor beta chains below, sequenced in a study of OX40 agonist ivuxolimab in advanced cancers. The data were produced by immunoSEQ multiplex PCR, yet TCRdb's version contains in-frame clones alone and is incomplete. The sample holds about 69,000 clones, 80% to 90% seen once. The sequences come from CD4+ or CD8+ T cells sorted from blood, collected in a trial of the OX40 agonist ivuxolimab. Every receptor here comes from an adult with an advanced solid tumor such as melanoma, head and neck, liver or kidney cancer.

The rearrangement links TRBV19 to TRBJ2-7; unclear D gene. The CDR3 spans 13 residues. V was shortened by 9 bases and J by 0 bases, with 12 bases between the two germline ends. CDR1 is LNHDA and CDR2 is SQIVND in the germline V gene (reference sequence). The CDR3 DNA sequence: TGTGCCAGCAAGCCAGGCTTCTCCTACGAGCAGTACTTC. Translating gives CASKPGFSYEQYF.

V usage is TRBV28 and J usage is TRBJ1-2; D may be TRBD1 (6 bases). Germline CDR1 MDHEN, CDR2 SYDVKM. This CDR3 is built from 13 residues. V lost 4 bases, J lost 8 bases, and 14 bases lay in between. Here the CDR3 reads CASSWSGAEGYTF. DNA of the CDR3: TGTGCCAGCAGTTGGTCGGGGGCGGAAGGCTACACCTTC.

V is TRBV28 and J is TRBJ2-1; no clear D gene. The V gene lost 1 base and the J gene lost 10 bases, with 11 bases spanning the gap. The CDR3 is made up of 13 amino acids. CDR1 is MDHEN, CDR2 SYDVKM, per germline. The CDR3 region is CASSLSASKEQFF. The CDR3 DNA sequence: TGTGCCAGCAGTTTATCAGCGTCAAAGGAGCAGTTCTTC.

The V and J genes are TRBV11-3 and TRBJ2-2, with D perhaps matching TRBD1 or TRBD2 (6 bases each). CDR3 length equals 15 residues. Trimming removed 3 bases at V and 4 bases at J, with 12 bases between. CDR1 SGHNT and CDR2 YENEEA come from the germline V gene. The CDR3 here is CASSFIRGGTGELFF. The CDR3 DNA follows: TGTGCCAGCAGCTTTATCAGGGGAGGCACCGGGGAGCTGTTTTTT.

V gene TRBV4-3 combines with J gene TRBJ1-5; 8 positions match TRBD1. V shed 1 base, J shed 4 bases, and the junction held 3 bases outside the gene matches. There are 15 residues in the CDR3. CDR1 and CDR2 (germline): LGHNA, YSLEER. DNA of the CDR3: TGCGCCAGCAGCCAAGTACAGGGGGGTAATCAGCCCCAGCATTTT. This codes for CASSQVQGGNQPQHF.

The chain joins TRBV5-5 to TRBJ1-1, with 7 bases aligning to TRBD1. Germline-derived CDR1 and CDR2 are SGHKS and YYEKEE (reference sequence). This CDR3 spans 17 amino acids. J lost 3 bases, V lost 3 bases, and 14 bases had no gene match. The CDR3 bases are TGTGCCAGCAGCTCCGCGGGAACAGGGGCCGGGGACACTGAAGCTTTCTTT. It is translated as CASSSAGTGAGDTEAFF.

The J gene is TRBJ2-1, the V gene TRBV13; TRBD2 might be the D (7 bases). V was cut by 5 bases and J by 0 bases, with 23 bases left in between. The CDR3 is 19 residues long. Germline V gene lookup returns CDR1 PRHDT and CDR2 FYEKMQ (reference sequence). CDR3 protein: CASSVWGLAAQHSYNEQFF. The CDR3 bases are TGTGCCAGCAGCGTATGGGGGCTAGCGGCACAACACTCCTACAATGAGCAGTTCTTC.

The V and J genes are TRBV7-9 and TRBJ2-7, with D tentatively TRBD1 (6 bases). The ends were cut back, 5 bases at V and 1 base at J, with 12 bases in the middle. There are 14 residues in the CDR3. The germline V gene encodes CDR1 SEHNR and CDR2 FQNEAQ (reference sequence). The CDR3 loop reads CASSPPTGSYEQYF. Written as DNA, the CDR3 is TGTGCCAGCAGCCCTCCAACAGGGTCCTACGAGCAGTACTTC.

The DNA for the CDR3 is TGTGCCAGCAGCGTCACCTGGGGGGGCGCCAACGGAGCTTTCTTT. Its protein is CASSVTWGGANGAFF. The chain uses TRBV9 and TRBJ1-1, with a possible D match to TRBD1 (6 bases). Germline CDR1 and CDR2: SGDLS and YYNGEE. The V and J ends lost 2 bases and 10 bases respectively, with 21 bases between them. CDR3 size: 15 residues.

This clone appeared a single time. The chain couples TRBV28 to TRBJ1-5; D is undetermined. V was shortened by 5 bases and J by 4 bases, with 15 bases between the two germline ends. Germline lookup yields CDR1 MDHEN and CDR2 SYDVKM. The CDR3 extends over 15 amino acids. The CDR3 nucleotides are TGTGCCAGCAGTGCCCCGGTCACGGAGAATCAGCCCCAGCATTTT. Translated: CASSAPVTENQPQHF. Variable domain in full (rest from reference TRBV28 and TRBJ1-5): DVKVTQSSRYLVKRTGEKVFLECVQDMDHENMFWYRQDPGLGLRLIYFSYDVKMKEKGDIPEGYSVSREKKERFSLILESASTNQTSMYLCASSAPVTENQPQHFGDGTRLSIL.